This T cell receptor (beta chain) came from a study of shared clonotypes between healthy human individuals. Study-wide findings and caveats: In contrast to clonotypes shared by all four donors, non-shared clonotypes had lower generation probabilities.

Data came from immunoSEQ multiplex PCR; TCRdb stores just in-frame clones and leaves some out. This table holds more than 2,000,000 clones, 80% to 95% found once. For this clone: The antigen is unknown.

Germline values: CDR1 LGHNA, CDR2 YNFKEQ. Trimming removed 4 bases from V and 3 bases from J; junction bases left unmatched: 12. This CDR3 has 16 residues. This TCR was sampled from a man in his late teens or twenties in good health. Some clones in this sample may be carry-over from other donors' samples. The specimen was naive CD4+ T cells from PBMCs. Subset defined: CD45RA+ positively selected. The genes are TRBV4-2 and TRBJ2-7; 7 nucleotides agree with TRBD2. The CDR3 DNA reads as TGTGCCAGCAGCCGAAACCCTCTAGCGGCAAACTACGAGCAGTACTTC. Its translation is CASSRNPLAANYEQYF.